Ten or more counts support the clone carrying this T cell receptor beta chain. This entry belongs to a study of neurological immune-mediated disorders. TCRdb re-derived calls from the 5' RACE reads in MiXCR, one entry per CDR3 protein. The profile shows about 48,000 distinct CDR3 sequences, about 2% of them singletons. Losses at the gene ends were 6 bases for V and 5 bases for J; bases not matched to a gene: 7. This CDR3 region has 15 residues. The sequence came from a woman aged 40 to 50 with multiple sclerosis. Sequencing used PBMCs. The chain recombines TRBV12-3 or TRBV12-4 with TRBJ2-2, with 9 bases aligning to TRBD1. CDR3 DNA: TGTGCCAGCAGCTCCGGGACAGGGTGGACCGGGGAGCTGTTTTTT. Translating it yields CASSSGTGWTGELFF.